Shown below are 24 T cell receptor beta chains from a single sample sequenced in a study of cytomegalovirus exposure and HLA in healthy donors. The PCR used 60 Vbeta and 13 Jbeta primers. Sequenced by immunoSEQ multiplex PCR; TCRdb stores in-frame clones only, minus some. The table records about 200,000 clones, around 77% of them present only once. The sequencing sample was made of PBMCs. These receptors all come from a woman younger than 45 in good health and CMV-seronegative.

The chain combines TRBV15 with TRBJ1-5; D might be TRBD1 (5 bases). The CDR3 totals 14 residues. Germline V gene sequence: CDR1 LNHNV, CDR2 YYDKDF (reference sequence). The V gene lost 5 bases and the J gene lost 9 bases, with 17 bases spanning the gap. The CDR3 DNA is TGTGCCACCAGCGGACTACAGAGGGGTCGGCCCCAGCATTTT. Its protein is CATSGLQRGRPQHF.

This clone was counted once. The chain has TRBV4-1 and TRBJ2-5, with 8 bases that match TRBD2. The CDR3 covers 15 residues. The ends lost 7 bases at V and 1 base at J; junction bases unmatched: 8. The germline gives CDR1 MGHRA, CDR2 YSYEKL. The DNA of the CDR3 is TGCGCCAGCACCCGGAGGCGGGAGGTCCAAGAGACCCAGTACTTC. It specifies CASTRRREVQETQYF.

This clone was counted between two and nine times. The J gene is TRBJ2-2, the V gene TRBV5-1; 11 bases agree with TRBD2. The trim removed 0 bases at V and 3 bases at J, leaving 7 bases unmatched. The CDR3 sequence is 18 residues long. The V gene's germline CDR1 is SGHRS and CDR2 YFSETQ. CDR3 protein: CASSLDPSGGSYTGELFF. The CDR3 DNA sequence: TGCGCCAGCAGCTTGGACCCTAGCGGGGGGAGTTACACCGGGGAGCTGTTTTTT. The variable domain in full, completed from reference TRBV5-1 and TRBJ2-2, reads KAGVTQTPRYLIKTRGQQVTLSCSPISGHRSVSWYQQTPGQGLQFLFEYFSETQRNKGNFPGRFSGRQFSNSRSEMNVSTLELGDSALYLCASSLDPSGGSYTGELFFGEGSRLTVL.

This clone was recorded only once. The chain recombines TRBV5-8 with TRBJ2-5; 7 nucleotides line up with TRBD2. The CDR3 is 17 amino acids. The germline gives CDR1 SGHTS, CDR2 YDEGEE. V dropped 0 bases and J dropped 1; count of bases not matched to a gene: 9. CDR3 coding DNA: TGTGCCAGCAGCTTGGTTCAGGGCGGGAGTGGCCAAGAGACCCAGTACTTC. Translated, it gives CASSLVQGGSGQETQYF.

The V call is TRBV9, the J call TRBJ2-1, with TRBD2 as a possible D gene (5 bases). The CDR3 totals 16 residues. The V end lost 3 bases, the J end lost 2 bases, and 15 bases lay between the germline ends. Per the germline V gene, CDR1 is SGDLS and CDR2 is YYNGEE. CDR3 amino acids: CASSAGRQRAYNEQFF. The CDR3 coding sequence is TGTGCCAGCAGCGCCGGGCGGCAGAGGGCCTACAATGAGCAGTTCTTC. Variable domain in full (rest from reference TRBV9 and TRBJ2-1): DSGVTQTPKHLITATGQRVTLRCSPRSGDLSVYWYQQSLDQGLQFLIQYYNGEERAKGNILERFSAQQFPDLHSELNLSSLELGDSALYFCASSAGRQRAYNEQFFGPGTRLTVL.

The chain carries TRBV27 and TRBJ2-3; possible D gene TRBD2, 6 bases. Germline lookup yields CDR1 MNHEY and CDR2 SMNVEV (reference sequence). Trimming left V 4 bases short and J 0 bases short, with 17 bases between. This CDR3 spans 17 amino acids. CDR3 sequence (DNA): TGTGCCAGCAGTTACCCCGTCTCGAGCGGGAGCACAGATACGCAGTATTTT. As protein: CASSYPVSSGSTDTQYF.

The chain combines TRBV9 with TRBJ1-2; 7 nucleotides agree with TRBD1. Germline V CDR1 and CDR2: SGDLS, YYNGEE. J gave up 0 bases and V 4 bases, and 9 bases lay outside the gene matches. The CDR3 is made up of 16 amino acids. In DNA form, the CDR3 reads TGTGCCAGCAGCCTCCCTAGGACAGGAACTAACTATGGCTACACCTTC. It encodes CASSLPRTGTNYGYTF.

The chain is built from TRBV18 and TRBJ1-1, with D perhaps matching TRBD1 (5 bases). The CDR3 totals 16 residues. Germline CDR1 KGHSH, CDR2 LQKENI. Trimming took off 4 bases at V and 0 bases at J, with 15 bases between the two ends. The CDR3: CASSLVDRYLNTEAFF. CDR3 DNA sequence: TGTGCCAGCTCACTGGTAGACAGATACTTGAACACTGAAGCTTTCTTT.

This chain joins TRBV7-9 and TRBJ2-3, with 10 bases aligning to TRBD1. The ends lost 2 bases at V and 2 bases at J; junction bases unmatched: 4. Germline-derived CDR1 and CDR2 are SEHNR and FQNEAQ (reference sequence). This CDR3 spans 16 amino acids. The CDR3 is CASSLSDRGFTDTQYF. The DNA for the CDR3 is TGTGCCAGCAGCTTATCGGACAGGGGGTTCACAGATACGCAGTATTTT.

The chain carries TRBV7-8 and TRBJ1-5; possible D gene TRBD1, 6 bases. Germline CDR1 SGHVS, CDR2 FQNEAQ. V was pared by 5 bases and J by 4 bases, with 12 bases between. The CDR3 is 14 residues long. The CDR3, as DNA: TGTGCCAGCAGCCTCTCGAGGGGGAATCAGCCCCAGCATTTT. Translation: CASSLSRGNQPQHF.

The rearrangement uses TRBV29-1 and TRBJ2-5, with 8 bases matching TRBD1. The J call may be wrong; the DNA end is better matched by TRBJ2-7. CDR1 SQVTM and CDR2 ANQGSEA come from the germline V gene. This CDR3 spans 17 amino acids. CDR3 nucleotides: TGCAGCGTTGAGACTACTTCTAGGACAGGGAGCTCCTACGAGCAGTACTTC. Translated: CSVETTSRTGSSYEQYF.

The genes are TRBV2 and TRBJ2-2; the match to TRBD1 covers 7 bases. The ends lost 6 bases at V and 5 bases at J; junction bases unmatched: 9. Germline V gives CDR1 SNHLY, CDR2 FYNNEI. The CDR3 loop spans 15 amino acids. This chain's CDR3 is CASSPDRIKTGELFF. The CDR3 DNA follows: TGTGCCAGCAGCCCGGACAGGATAAAGACCGGGGAGCTGTTTTTT.

The chain is built from TRBV5-1 and TRBJ2-7; 7 nucleotides line up with TRBD2. CDR1 and CDR2 from the germline V gene are SGHRS and YFSETQ. The V segment lost 4 bases and the J segment 2 bases; nucleotides outside the gene matches: 6. The CDR3 covers 14 residues. CDR3 in amino acids: CASSSGTATYEQYF. Here the CDR3 DNA reads TGCGCCAGCAGCAGCGGGACGGCCACCTACGAGCAGTACTTC.

The V call is TRBV28, the J call TRBJ1-2; TRBD1 matches at 7 bases. With 6 bases clipped from V and 4 bases from J, the junction kept 20 bases outside the gene matches. The CDR3 runs to 18 residues. The germline V gene has CDR1 MDHEN and CDR2 SYDVKM. This chain's CDR3 is CASRPTTSRGQFSYGYTF. In nucleotides, the CDR3 is TGTGCCAGCAGGCCAACGACTAGTAGGGGGCAGTTTTCCTATGGCTACACCTTC.

This clone occurred a few times. The genes are TRBV7-9 and TRBJ1-1, with D maybe TRBD1 (6 bases). The germline V and J ends were trimmed by 5 bases and 5 bases, with 18 bases remaining between them. The CDR3 loop spans 15 amino acids. Looked up from germline, CDR1 is SEHNR and CDR2 is FQNEAQ (reference sequence). The CDR3 DNA sequence: TGTGCCAGCAGCCTCCGGGGGGGGCGGTGGACTGAAGCTTTCTTT. This gives the protein CASSLRGGRWTEAFF.

The chain combines TRBV9 with TRBJ2-3, with 9 nucleotides matching TRBD2. The CDR3 length is 18 residues. Per germline, CDR1 SGDLS and CDR2 YYNGEE. V shed 0 bases and J 5 bases; nucleotides not matched to a gene: 13. The CDR3 nucleotides read TGTGCCAGCAGCGTAGTAAGCCGAGCGGGGGGTGTTGGAGATACGCAGTATTTT. It yields the protein CASSVVSRAGGVGDTQYF.

With respect to this clone: Other DNA sequences in the sample encode the same CDR3. The V call is TRBV20-1, the J call TRBJ1-2, with 9 bases identical to TRBD1. V shed 3 bases, J shed 10 bases, and the junction held 3 bases outside the gene matches. The CDR3 loop spans 11 amino acids. CDR1 DFQATT and CDR2 SNEGSKA come from the germline V gene (reference sequence). DNA for the CDR3: TGCAGTGCTAGGGACAGGGGAGACTACACCTTC. Its protein product is CSARDRGDYTF.

The rearrangement joins TRBV7-9 to TRBJ1-1; D remains ambiguous. The germline CDR1 and CDR2 sequences are SEHNR and FQNEAQ (reference sequence). This CDR3 has 12 residues. V was clipped by 5 bases and J by 4 bases, with 8 bases between them. The CDR3 protein is CASSVRGTEAFF. The CDR3 nucleotides are TGTGCCAGCAGCGTTCGGGGCACTGAAGCTTTCTTT.

This chain joins TRBV18 and TRBJ2-7; 8 bases are shared with TRBD1. The CDR3 runs 15 residues. V lost 5 bases and J lost 4; bases outside the gene matches: 10. Germline V gene lookup returns CDR1 KGHSH and CDR2 LQKENI. The chain's CDR3 is CASSTGTGDNYEQYF. The CDR3 DNA reads TGTGCCAGCTCAACGGGGACAGGAGACAATTACGAGCAGTACTTC.

This clone occurred a few times. This chain uses TRBV27 with TRBJ2-7; perhaps TRBD2 as D (7 bases). CDR3 length: 15 amino acids. The germline CDR1 and CDR2 sequences are MNHEY and SMNVEV (reference sequence). The V end was cut by 5 bases, the J end by 6 bases, with 20 bases between. Here the CDR3 reads CASSPRLRGGGEQYF. The CDR3 DNA sequence: TGTGCCAGCAGTCCCCGACTTAGGGGAGGGGGCGAGCAGTACTTC.

In DNA form, the CDR3 reads TGTGCCAGCAGCTCGGACAACATTCCTCGCTACGAGCAGTACTTC. It codes for CASSSDNIPRYEQYF. The chain couples TRBV7-9 to TRBJ2-5; tentatively, D is TRBD1 (5 bases). With the DNA end fitting TRBJ2-7 better, the J assignment may be wrong. CDR3 length: 15 amino acids. Germline CDR1 SEHNR, CDR2 FQNEAQ (reference sequence).

The chain has TRBV4-2 and TRBJ2-1, with 9 bases lining up with TRBD2. This CDR3 has 16 residues. The ends lost 0 bases at V and 7 bases at J; junction bases unmatched: 7. Germline lookup yields CDR1 LGHNA and CDR2 YNFKEQ. This CDR3 is CASSQDGLAGSNEQFF. The CDR3 nucleotides are TGTGCCAGCAGCCAAGATGGTCTAGCGGGGTCGAATGAGCAGTTCTTC.

This chain joins TRBV7-2 and TRBJ1-5, with 8 positions matching TRBD1. This CDR3 is built from 15 residues. The J segment lost 5 bases and the V segment lost 5 bases, leaving 8 bases of the junction unmatched. Germline values: CDR1 SGHTA, CDR2 FQGNSA. The CDR3 coding sequence is TGTGCCAGCAGCATCACAGGGGGTAATCATCAGCCCCAGCATTTT. Protein product: CASSITGGNHQPQHF.

This clone was recorded a few times. Other nucleotide sequences in the sample specify the same CDR3. The chain recombines TRBV4-2 with TRBJ2-3; 7 nucleotides line up with TRBD2. The J segment lost 3 bases and the V segment lost 0 bases, leaving 6 bases of the junction unmatched. This CDR3 region has 16 residues. Germline CDR1 and CDR2: LGHNA and YNFKEQ. CDR3 nucleotide sequence: TGTGCCAGCAGCCAAGATATACTAGCGTTGACAGATACGCAGTATTTT. Its translation: CASSQDILALTDTQYF.